A selection of T cell receptor beta chains follows, all from one sample in a study of post-analysis software for immune sequencing data. TCRdb itself ran the PCR reads through MiXCR, one entry per CDR3 protein. Of 350,000 to 500,000 distinct CDR3 sequences in the sample, 39% are singletons; the top ten hold approximately 7.1%. The sequenced sample consisted of blood. Receptor source: a girl under 10 years old with multiple sclerosis. Each CDR3 is given with its conserved first and last residue. A D gene is named only where the DNA matches it firmly. Not every row has a clone size; where given, it reads once, few, many or a size class.

abundance: .; d_gene: .; j_gene: TRBJ2-6; v_gene: TRBV27; CDR3nt: TGTGCCAGCAGTTTGCAGGCACCCCTCTCTGGGGCCAACGTCCTGACTTTC; CDR3aa: CASSLQAPLSGANVLTF
abundance: .; d_gene: TRBD1; j_gene: TRBJ1-1; v_gene: TRBV6-6; CDR3nt: TGTGCCAGCAGTTATTACCCGGTGACCGGGACAGATCAAGCTTTCTTT; CDR3aa: CASSYYPVTGTDQAFF
abundance: few; d_gene: .; j_gene: TRBJ2-7; v_gene: TRBV5-1; CDR3nt: TGCGCCAGCAGCTTGGGAGTGGAGATTTCCGAGCAGTACTTC; CDR3aa: CASSLGVEISEQYF
abundance: few; d_gene: TRBD1; j_gene: TRBJ2-7; v_gene: TRBV20-1; CDR3nt: TGCAGTGCTAGAGGACAGGGGGTCGAGCAGTACTTC; CDR3aa: CSARGQGVEQYF
abundance: few; d_gene: TRBD2; j_gene: TRBJ2-3; v_gene: TRBV20-1; CDR3nt: TGCAGTGCTAGAGTAGCGGGGGAGCGCACAGATACGCAGTATTTT; CDR3aa: CSARVAGERTDTQYF
abundance: .; d_gene: TRBD2; j_gene: TRBJ2-1; v_gene: TRBV9; CDR3nt: TGTGCCAGCAGCGTGCACGGACTAGCGTACTCCCGAGAGTCCTACAATGAGCAGTTCTTC; CDR3aa: CASSVHGLAYSRESYNEQFF
abundance: .; d_gene: .; j_gene: TRBJ1-2; v_gene: TRBV11-2; CDR3nt: TGTGCCAGCAGCCCTGCCCGAGGGGTCGGGGGCTATGGCTACACCTTC; CDR3aa: CASSPARGVGGYGYTF
abundance: .; d_gene: .; j_gene: TRBJ2-7; v_gene: TRBV7-6; CDR3nt: TGTGCCAGCAGCCCCCGATCGGGCGTAGTGTCCTACGAGCAGTACTTC; CDR3aa: CASSPRSGVVSYEQYF
abundance: few; d_gene: .; j_gene: TRBJ2-1; v_gene: TRBV4-3; CDR3nt: TGCGCCAGCAGCAAAGACCGTGGGGGGACCTACAATGAGCAGTTCTTC; CDR3aa: CASSKDRGGTYNEQFF
abundance: few; d_gene: TRBD2; j_gene: TRBJ2-1; v_gene: TRBV5-6; CDR3nt: TGTGCCAGCAGCCGGATTAGCGGGAGGGTTTATGAGCAGTTCTTC; CDR3aa: CASSRISGRVYEQFF
abundance: few; d_gene: .; j_gene: TRBJ1-1; v_gene: TRBV7-2; CDR3nt: TGTGCCAGCAGCTACCAGAAACGGGGAACTGAAGCTTTCTTT; CDR3aa: CASSYQKRGTEAFF
abundance: few; d_gene: .; j_gene: TRBJ2-5; v_gene: TRBV28; CDR3nt: TGTGCCAGTAGAACTGCTTCAGGGTGGGAGTACTTC; CDR3aa: CASRTASGWEYF
abundance: .; d_gene: .; j_gene: TRBJ2-1; v_gene: TRBV5-1; CDR3nt: TGCGCCAGCAGCTTACAGAGGTCCTACAATGAGCAGTTCTTC; CDR3aa: CASSLQRSYNEQFF
abundance: .; d_gene: .; j_gene: TRBJ2-3; v_gene: TRBV12-3/TRBV12-4; CDR3nt: TGTGCCAGCAGTTTAGCGGGGCCCACAGATGCGCAGTATTTT; CDR3aa: CASSLAGPTDAQYF
abundance: few; d_gene: .; j_gene: TRBJ2-5; v_gene: TRBV5-1; CDR3nt: TGCGCCAGCAGCTTGGTTAGGCCCAGCCCCAAAGAGACCCAGTACTTC; CDR3aa: CASSLVRPSPKETQYF
abundance: .; d_gene: .; j_gene: TRBJ2-1; v_gene: TRBV4-2; CDR3nt: TGTGCCAGCAGCCAAGCCGGTGGGGCTAGCGCCGATGAGCAGTTCTTC; CDR3aa: CASSQAGGASADEQFF
abundance: few; d_gene: .; j_gene: TRBJ2-3; v_gene: TRBV20-1; CDR3nt: TGCAGTGCTAGAGCGTCTCTAGGGGTAGCGGAACCCACAGATACGCAGTATTTT; CDR3aa: CSARASLGVAEPTDTQYF
abundance: .; d_gene: TRBD1; j_gene: TRBJ1-1; v_gene: TRBV28; CDR3nt: TGTGCCAGCAGTTTAAGTACCCAGGGGGGCACTGAAGCTTTCTTT; CDR3aa: CASSLSTQGGTEAFF
abundance: once; d_gene: TRBD1; j_gene: TRBJ1-1; v_gene: TRBV20-1; CDR3nt: TGCAGTGCTAACCCGGCCGGGACAGGGAACACTGAAGCTTTCTTT; CDR3aa: CSANPAGTGNTEAFF
abundance: .; d_gene: .; j_gene: TRBJ2-1; v_gene: TRBV20-1; CDR3nt: TGCAGTGCTAGAGTTCAGCAGGCCAAGTGGGGCTACAATGAGCAGTTCTTC; CDR3aa: CSARVQQAKWGYNEQFF
abundance: .; d_gene: TRBD2; j_gene: TRBJ2-3; v_gene: TRBV12-3/TRBV12-4; CDR3nt: TGTGCCAGCACCGAACGACTAGCGGGGGGGCCAACAGATACGCAGTATTTT; CDR3aa: CASTERLAGGPTDTQYF
abundance: .; d_gene: .; j_gene: TRBJ1-5; v_gene: TRBV20-1; CDR3nt: TGCAGTGCTAGAGTCCGACAGGTCTCCAATCAGCCCCAGCATTTT; CDR3aa: CSARVRQVSNQPQHF
abundance: .; d_gene: .; j_gene: TRBJ2-5; v_gene: TRBV6-5; CDR3nt: TGTGCCAGCAGTTACTCGAGAGGCTGGAAACAGACCCAGTACTTC; CDR3aa: CASSYSRGWKQTQYF
abundance: .; d_gene: .; j_gene: TRBJ1-2; v_gene: TRBV24-1; CDR3nt: TGTGCCACCAGTGACTCGACGGGGATTGGGTATGGCTACACCTTC; CDR3aa: CATSDSTGIGYGYTF
abundance: .; d_gene: TRBD1; j_gene: TRBJ1-1; v_gene: TRBV18; CDR3nt: TGTGCCAGCTCACTAAACCGGGACAGTGAAGCTTTCTTT; CDR3aa: CASSLNRDSEAFF
abundance: .; d_gene: .; j_gene: TRBJ1-2; v_gene: TRBV7-9; CDR3nt: TGTGCCAGCAGCCACCGGGAATTCAATGGCTACACCTTC; CDR3aa: CASSHREFNGYTF
abundance: .; d_gene: .; j_gene: TRBJ2-7; v_gene: TRBV7-2; CDR3nt: TGTGCCAGCAGCTTGCATCCCTACGAGCAGTACTTC; CDR3aa: CASSLHPYEQYF
abundance: .; d_gene: .; j_gene: TRBJ1-4; v_gene: TRBV6-6; CDR3nt: TGTGCCAGCAGTTCCCAGGGAACGGGGGCAACTAATGAAAAACTGTTTTTT; CDR3aa: CASSSQGTGATNEKLFF
abundance: .; d_gene: .; j_gene: TRBJ1-1; v_gene: TRBV12-3/TRBV12-4; CDR3nt: TGTGCCAGCAGTTCCAGAGTACCAACTGAAGCTTTCTTT; CDR3aa: CASSSRVPTEAFF